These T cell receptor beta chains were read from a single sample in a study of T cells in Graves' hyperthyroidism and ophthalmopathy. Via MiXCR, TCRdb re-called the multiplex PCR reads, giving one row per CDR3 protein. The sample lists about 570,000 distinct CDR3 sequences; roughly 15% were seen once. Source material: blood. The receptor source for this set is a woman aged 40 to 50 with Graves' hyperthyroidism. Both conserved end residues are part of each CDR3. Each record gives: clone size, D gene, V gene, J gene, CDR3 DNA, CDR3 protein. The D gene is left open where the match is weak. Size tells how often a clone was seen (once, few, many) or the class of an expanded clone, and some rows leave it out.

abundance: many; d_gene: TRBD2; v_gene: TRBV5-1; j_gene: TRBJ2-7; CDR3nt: TGCGCCAGCAGCTATAGCGGGAACTCCTACGAGCAGTACTTC; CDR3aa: CASSYSGNSYEQYF
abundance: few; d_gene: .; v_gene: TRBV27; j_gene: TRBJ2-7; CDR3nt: TGTGCCAGCGGCCTCTCCTACGAGCAGTACTTC; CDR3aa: CASGLSYEQYF
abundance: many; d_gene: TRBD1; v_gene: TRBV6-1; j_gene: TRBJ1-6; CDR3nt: TGTGCCAGCAGGCCTCGGGACAGGGTGGCAATGATTAATTCACCCCTCCACTTT; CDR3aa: CASRPRDRVAMINSPLHF
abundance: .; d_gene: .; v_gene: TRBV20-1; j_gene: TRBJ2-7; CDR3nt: TGCAGTGCTAAAAGGCCGGGAAGCGTGGACGGCTCCTACGAGCAGTACTTC; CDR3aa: CSAKRPGSVDGSYEQYF
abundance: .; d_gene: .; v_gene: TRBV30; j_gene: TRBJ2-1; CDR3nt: TGTGCCTGGAGTCCCGTTTTAGATGAGCAGTTCTTC; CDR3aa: CAWSPVLDEQFF
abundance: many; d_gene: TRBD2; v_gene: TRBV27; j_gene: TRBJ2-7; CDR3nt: TGTGCCAGCAGTATACTAGCGGGCTACGAGCAGTACTTC; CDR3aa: CASSILAGYEQYF
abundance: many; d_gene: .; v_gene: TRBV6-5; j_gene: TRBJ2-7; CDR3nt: TGTGCCAGCAGTTACTCTTTTCCAGTCAGCTACGAGCAGTACTTC; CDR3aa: CASSYSFPVSYEQYF
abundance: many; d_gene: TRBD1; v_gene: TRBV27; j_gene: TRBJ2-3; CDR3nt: TGTGCCAGCAGTTTTTCGACAGGGGCCCCTAGCACAGATACGCAGTATTTT; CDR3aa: CASSFSTGAPSTDTQYF
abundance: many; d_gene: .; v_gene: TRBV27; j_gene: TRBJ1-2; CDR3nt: TGTGCCAGCAGTTTAACAGGACTCTATGGCTACACCTTC; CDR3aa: CASSLTGLYGYTF
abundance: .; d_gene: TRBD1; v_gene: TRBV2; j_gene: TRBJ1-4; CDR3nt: TGTGCCAGCGCATACAGGGGGCCCGAGACTAATGAAAAACTGTTTTTT; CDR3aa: CASAYRGPETNEKLFF
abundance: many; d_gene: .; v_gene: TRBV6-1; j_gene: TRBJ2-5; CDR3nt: TGTGCCAGTAGGAATCGTCTAGATAGGCCCCCAGAGACCCAGTACTTC; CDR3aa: CASRNRLDRPPETQYF
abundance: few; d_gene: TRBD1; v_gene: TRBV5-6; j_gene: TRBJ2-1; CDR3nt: TGTGCCAGCAGCCAGGGACAGGGGGCTTATGAGCAGTTCTTC; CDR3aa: CASSQGQGAYEQFF
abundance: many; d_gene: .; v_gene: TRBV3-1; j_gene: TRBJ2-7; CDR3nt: TGTGCCAGCAGCCCCGGGGCCCGGGGCGAGCAGTACTTC; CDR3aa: CASSPGARGEQYF
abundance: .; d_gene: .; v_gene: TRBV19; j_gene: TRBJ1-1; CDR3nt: TGTGCCAGTAGTACGCCGACAGGAGTGATGAACACTGAAGCTTTCTTT; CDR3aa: CASSTPTGVMNTEAFF
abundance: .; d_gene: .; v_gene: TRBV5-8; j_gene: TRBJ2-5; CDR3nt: TGTGCCAGCAGCTTGGAATTGGGTGAAGAGACCCAGTACTTC; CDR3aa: CASSLELGEETQYF
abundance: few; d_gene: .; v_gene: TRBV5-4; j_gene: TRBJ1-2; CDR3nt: TGTGCCAGCAGCTTGTCGCCAGGTTATGGCTACACCTTC; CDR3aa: CASSLSPGYGYTF
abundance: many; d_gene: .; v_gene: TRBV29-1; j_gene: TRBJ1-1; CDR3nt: TGCAGCGTTGAAGATAGGGGACTAAACACTGAAGCTTTCTTT; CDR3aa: CSVEDRGLNTEAFF
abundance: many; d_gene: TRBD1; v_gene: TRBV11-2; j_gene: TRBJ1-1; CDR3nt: TGTGCCAGCAGCTTTCCCGGGACAGGGAGAGGGACTGAAGCTTTCTTT; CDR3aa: CASSFPGTGRGTEAFF
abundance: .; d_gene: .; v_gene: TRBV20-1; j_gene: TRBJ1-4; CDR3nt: TGCAGTGCTAGAGCGGGGAGATTTAATGAAAAACTGTTTTTT; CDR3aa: CSARAGRFNEKLFF
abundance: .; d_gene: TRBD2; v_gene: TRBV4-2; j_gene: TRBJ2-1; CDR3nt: TGTGCCAGCAGCCAAGATGGCGGGAGGAATTACAATGAGCAGTTCTTC; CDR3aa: CASSQDGGRNYNEQFF
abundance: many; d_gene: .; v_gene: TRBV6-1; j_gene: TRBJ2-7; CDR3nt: TGTGCCAGCAGTGAATCGGTACTACACTACGAGCAGTACTTC; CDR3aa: CASSESVLHYEQYF
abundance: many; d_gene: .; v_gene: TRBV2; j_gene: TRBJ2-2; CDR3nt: TGTGCCAGCAGAAATGACATTACGAACACCGGGGAGCTGTTTTTT; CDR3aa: CASRNDITNTGELFF
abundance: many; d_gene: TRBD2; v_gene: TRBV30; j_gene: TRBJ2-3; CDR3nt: TGTGCCTGGAGTGTACGAGCGGGAGGGGGCACAGATACGCAGTATTTT; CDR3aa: CAWSVRAGGGTDTQYF
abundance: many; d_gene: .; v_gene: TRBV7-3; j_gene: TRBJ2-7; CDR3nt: TGTGCCAGCAGCCTACAGGGTATTGGCGAGCAGTACTTC; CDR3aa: CASSLQGIGEQYF
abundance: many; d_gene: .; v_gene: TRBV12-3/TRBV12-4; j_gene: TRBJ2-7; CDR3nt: TGTGCCAGCAGTTATCAGATAACAAACTACGAGCAGTACTTC; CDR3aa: CASSYQITNYEQYF
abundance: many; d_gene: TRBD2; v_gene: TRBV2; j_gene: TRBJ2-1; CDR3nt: TGTGCCAGCAGCGATACTAGCGGGAGGCAAAATGAGCAGTTCTTC; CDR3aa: CASSDTSGRQNEQFF
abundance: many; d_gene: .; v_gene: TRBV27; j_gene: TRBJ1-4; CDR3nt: TGTGCCAGCAGACCAACTCCGGGAGTCGGTGAAAAACTGTTTTTT; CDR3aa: CASRPTPGVGEKLFF
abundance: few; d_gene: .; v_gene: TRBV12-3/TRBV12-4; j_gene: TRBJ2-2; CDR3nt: TGTGCCAGCAGACTCAGGGTTCCCGGGGAGCTGTTTTTT; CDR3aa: CASRLRVPGELFF
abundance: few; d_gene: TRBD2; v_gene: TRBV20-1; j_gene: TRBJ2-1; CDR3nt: TGCAGTGCTAGATCCCCTGGGCTAGCGGGAGGGCCGTACAATGAGCAGTTCTTC; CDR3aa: CSARSPGLAGGPYNEQFF
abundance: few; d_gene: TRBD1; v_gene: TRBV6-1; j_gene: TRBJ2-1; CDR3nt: TGTGCCAGCTTCCGGCTGGGACAGGGGGCTTCCTACAATGAGCAGTTCTTC; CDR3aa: CASFRLGQGASYNEQFF
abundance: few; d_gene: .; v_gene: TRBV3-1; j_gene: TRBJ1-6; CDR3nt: TGTGCCAGCAGCCAAAGCAGTACCTCACCCCTCCACTTT; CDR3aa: CASSQSSTSPLHF
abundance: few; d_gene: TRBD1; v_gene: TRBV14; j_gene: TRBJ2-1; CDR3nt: TGTGCCAGCAGCCAAGCCCCGGGACAGGGAGGCTATGAGCAGTTCTTC; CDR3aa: CASSQAPGQGGYEQFF
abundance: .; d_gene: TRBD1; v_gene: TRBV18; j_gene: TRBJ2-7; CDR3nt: TGTGCCAGCTCACCATATCCTGCCGGGACAGGGAACGAGCAGTACTTC; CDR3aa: CASSPYPAGTGNEQYF
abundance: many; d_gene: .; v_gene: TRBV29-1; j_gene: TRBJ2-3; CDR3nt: TGCAGCGTTGAAGTTTTTCATATAAGCACAGATACGCAGTATTTT; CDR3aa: CSVEVFHISTDTQYF
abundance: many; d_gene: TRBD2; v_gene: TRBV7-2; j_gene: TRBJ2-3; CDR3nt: TGTGCCAGCAGCTTGGGCGGGAGAGTAGGAGATACGCAGTATTTT; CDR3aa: CASSLGGRVGDTQYF
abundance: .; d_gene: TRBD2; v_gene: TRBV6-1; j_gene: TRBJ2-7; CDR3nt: TGTGCCAGCAGCTACGGACTAGTCGGGACGTACTACGAGCAGTACTTC; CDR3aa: CASSYGLVGTYYEQYF
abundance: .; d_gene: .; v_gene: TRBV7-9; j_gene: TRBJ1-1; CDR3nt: TGTGCCAGCAGCTTAGGATGGACGCCCAAGAACGCTGAAGCTTTCTTT; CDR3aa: CASSLGWTPKNAEAFF
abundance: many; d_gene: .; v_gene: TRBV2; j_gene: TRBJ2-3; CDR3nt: TGTGCCGTTCCCTTGACAGCCCGGGGCACAGATACGCAGTATTTT; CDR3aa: CAVPLTARGTDTQYF
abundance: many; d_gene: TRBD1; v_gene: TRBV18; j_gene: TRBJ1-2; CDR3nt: TGTGCCAGCTCACCGAGGGGACAGGGAGTTCCTGGCTACACCTTC; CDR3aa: CASSPRGQGVPGYTF
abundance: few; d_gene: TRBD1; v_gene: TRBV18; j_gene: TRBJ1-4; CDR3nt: TGTGCCAGCTCATCGATGACAGGGAATGAAAAACTGTTTTTT; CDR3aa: CASSSMTGNEKLFF
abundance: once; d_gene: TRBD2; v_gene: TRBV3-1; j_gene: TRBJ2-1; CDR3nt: TGTGCCAGCAGCCCAAGACTAGCGGGTTTGAGCTCCTACAATGAGCAGTTCTTC; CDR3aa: CASSPRLAGLSSYNEQFF
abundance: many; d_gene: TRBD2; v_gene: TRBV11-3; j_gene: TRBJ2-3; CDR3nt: TGTGCCAGCAGCTCCGGGACTAGCGGGGGCCTTAGCACAGATACGCAGTATTTT; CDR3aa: CASSSGTSGGLSTDTQYF
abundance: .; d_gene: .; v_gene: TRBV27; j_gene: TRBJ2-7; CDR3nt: TGTGCCAGCAATTTATCAGGGCACTACGAGCAGTACTTC; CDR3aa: CASNLSGHYEQYF
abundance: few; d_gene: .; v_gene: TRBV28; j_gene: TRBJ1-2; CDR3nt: TGTGCCAGCAGTTCAAGGGGGGCCTATGGCTACACCTTC; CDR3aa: CASSSRGAYGYTF
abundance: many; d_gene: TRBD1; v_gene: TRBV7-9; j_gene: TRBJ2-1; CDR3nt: TGTGCCCAGGGACAGTACAATGAGCAGTTCTTC; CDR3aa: CAQGQYNEQFF
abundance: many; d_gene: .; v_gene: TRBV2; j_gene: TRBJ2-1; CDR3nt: TGTGCCAGCAGCTACAACAACTACAATGAGCAGTTCTTC; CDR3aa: CASSYNNYNEQFF
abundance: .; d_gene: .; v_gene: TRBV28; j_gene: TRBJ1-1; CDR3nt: TGTGCCAGCAATCTTCAAGTCGGCACTGAAGCTTTCTTT; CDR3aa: CASNLQVGTEAFF
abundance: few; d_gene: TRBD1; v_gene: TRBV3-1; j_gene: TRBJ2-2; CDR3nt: TGTGCCAGCAGCCAAGTTCGTGGGACAGGGATCGGGGAGCTGTTTTTT; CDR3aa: CASSQVRGTGIGELFF
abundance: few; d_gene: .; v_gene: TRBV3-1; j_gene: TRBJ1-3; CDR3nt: TGTGCCAGCAGCCCCGGGCGTGGAAACTACGGAAACACCATATATTTT; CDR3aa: CASSPGRGNYGNTIYF
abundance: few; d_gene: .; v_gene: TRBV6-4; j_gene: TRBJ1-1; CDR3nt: TGTGCCAGCAGTGAAGCGGCGGGGGGGACTGAAGCTTTCTTT; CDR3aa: CASSEAAGGTEAFF
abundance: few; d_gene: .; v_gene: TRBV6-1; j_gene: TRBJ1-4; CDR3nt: TGTGCCAGCAACTTAGACAGACCAAATGAAAAACTGTTTTTT; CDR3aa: CASNLDRPNEKLFF
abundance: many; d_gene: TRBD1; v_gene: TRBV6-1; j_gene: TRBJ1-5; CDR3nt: TGTGCCACCCGAGGGGGCGGAATTGGGAGCAATCAGCCCCAGCATTTT; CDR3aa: CATRGGGIGSNQPQHF